The clone carrying this TCR beta chain has a handful of counts. These data are taken from a study of blood T cell repertoires in COVID-19. Generated by immunoSEQ multiplex PCR, the TCRdb table keeps only in-frame clones and is missing some. The sample carries thousands of clones, about 90% recorded once. The ends lost 4 bases at V and 3 bases at J; junction bases unmatched: 9. This CDR3 spans 15 amino acids. Germline V lookup: CDR1 SGDLS, CDR2 YYNGEE. The sequenced sample consisted of peripheral blood. The V and J genes are TRBV9 and TRBJ2-5; 7 nucleotides align to TRBD1. This TCR derives from a man in his 60s with acute or convalescent COVID-19. This CDR3 reads CASSTQGRSEETQYF. CDR3 sequence (DNA): TGTGCCAGCAGCACACAGGGGCGATCGGAAGAGACCCAGTACTTC.